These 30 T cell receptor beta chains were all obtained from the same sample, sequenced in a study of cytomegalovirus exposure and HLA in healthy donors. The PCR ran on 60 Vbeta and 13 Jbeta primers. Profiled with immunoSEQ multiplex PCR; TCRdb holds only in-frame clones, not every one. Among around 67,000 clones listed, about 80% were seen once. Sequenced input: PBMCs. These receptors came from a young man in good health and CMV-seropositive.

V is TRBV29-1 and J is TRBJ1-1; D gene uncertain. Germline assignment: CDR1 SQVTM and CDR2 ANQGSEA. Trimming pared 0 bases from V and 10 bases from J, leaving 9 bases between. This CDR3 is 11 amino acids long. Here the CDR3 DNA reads TGCAGCGTTGAAGAGGAGGTCGCAGCTTTCTTT. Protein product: CSVEEEVAAFF.

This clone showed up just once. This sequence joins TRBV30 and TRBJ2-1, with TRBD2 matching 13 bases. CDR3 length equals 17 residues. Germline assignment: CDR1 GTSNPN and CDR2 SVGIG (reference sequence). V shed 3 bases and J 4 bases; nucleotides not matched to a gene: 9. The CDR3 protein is CAWRGTSGEVRYNEQFF. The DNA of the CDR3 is TGTGCCTGGAGAGGGACTAGCGGGGAGGTGAGATACAATGAGCAGTTCTTC. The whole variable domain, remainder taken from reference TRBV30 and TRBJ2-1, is SQTIHQWPATLVQPVGSPLSLECTVEGTSNPNLYWYRQAAGRGLQLLFYSVGIGQISSEVPQNLSASRPQDRQFILSSKKLLLSDSGFYLCAWRGTSGEVRYNEQFFGPGTRLTVL.

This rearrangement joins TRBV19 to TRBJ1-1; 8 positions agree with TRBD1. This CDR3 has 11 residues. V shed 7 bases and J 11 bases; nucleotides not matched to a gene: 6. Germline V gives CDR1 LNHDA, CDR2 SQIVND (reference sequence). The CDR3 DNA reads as TGTGCCAGTACCATGGACAGGGTGGCTTTCTTT. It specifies CASTMDRVAFF.

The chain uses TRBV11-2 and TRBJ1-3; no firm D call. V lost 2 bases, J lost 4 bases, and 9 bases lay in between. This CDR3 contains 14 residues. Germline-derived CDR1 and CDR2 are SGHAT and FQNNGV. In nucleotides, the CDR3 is TGTGCCAGCAGCTTATCCCACACGGGAAACACCATATATTTT. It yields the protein CASSLSHTGNTIYF.

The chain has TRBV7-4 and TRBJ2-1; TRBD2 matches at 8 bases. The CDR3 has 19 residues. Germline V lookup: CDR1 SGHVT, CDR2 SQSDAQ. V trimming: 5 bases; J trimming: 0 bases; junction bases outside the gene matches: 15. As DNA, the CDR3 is TGTGCCAGCAGCGTGAGGTACGGGTTAGGGACTAGCTCCTACAATGAGCAGTTCTTC. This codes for CASSVRYGLGTSSYNEQFF.

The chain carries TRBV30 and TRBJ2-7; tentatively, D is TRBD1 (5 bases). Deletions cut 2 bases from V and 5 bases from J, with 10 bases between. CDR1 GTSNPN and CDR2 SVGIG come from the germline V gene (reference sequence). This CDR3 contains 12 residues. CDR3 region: CAWSRQGHEQYF. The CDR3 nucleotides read TGTGCCTGGAGTAGGCAGGGCCACGAGCAGTACTTC.

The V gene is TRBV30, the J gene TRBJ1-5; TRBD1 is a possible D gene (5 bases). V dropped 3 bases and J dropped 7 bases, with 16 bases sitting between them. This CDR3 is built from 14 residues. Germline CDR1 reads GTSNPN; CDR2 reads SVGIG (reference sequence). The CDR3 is CAWRAQGGRQPQHF. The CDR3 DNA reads TGTGCCTGGAGGGCCCAGGGAGGAAGGCAGCCCCAGCATTTT.

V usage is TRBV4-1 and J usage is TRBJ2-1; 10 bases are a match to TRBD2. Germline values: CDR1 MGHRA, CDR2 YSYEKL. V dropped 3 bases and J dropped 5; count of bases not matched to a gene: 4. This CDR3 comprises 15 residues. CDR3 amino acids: CASSQLAGVNNEQFF. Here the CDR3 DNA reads TGCGCCAGCAGCCAGCTAGCGGGAGTTAACAATGAGCAGTTCTTC.

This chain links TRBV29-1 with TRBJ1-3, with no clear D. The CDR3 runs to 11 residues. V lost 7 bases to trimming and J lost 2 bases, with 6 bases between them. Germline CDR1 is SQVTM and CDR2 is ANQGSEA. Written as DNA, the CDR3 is TGCAGCGCATCTACTGGAAACACCATATATTTT. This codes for CSASTGNTIYF. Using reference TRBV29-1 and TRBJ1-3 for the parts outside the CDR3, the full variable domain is SAVISQKPSRDICQRGTSLTIQCQVDSQVTMMFWYRQQPGQSLTLIATANQGSEATYESGFVIDKFPISRPNLTFSTLTVSNMSPEDSSIYLCSASTGNTIYFGEGSWLTVV.

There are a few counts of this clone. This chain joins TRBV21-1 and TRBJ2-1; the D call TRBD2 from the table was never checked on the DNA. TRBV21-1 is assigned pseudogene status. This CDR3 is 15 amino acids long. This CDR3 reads CASSKKSSGSDEQFF. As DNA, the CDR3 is TGTGCCAGCAGCAAAAAGTCTAGCGGGAGTGATGAGCAGTTCTTC.

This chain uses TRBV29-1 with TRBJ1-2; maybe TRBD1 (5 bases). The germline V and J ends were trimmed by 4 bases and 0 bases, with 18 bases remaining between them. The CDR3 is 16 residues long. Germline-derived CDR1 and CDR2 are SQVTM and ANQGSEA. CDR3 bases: TGCAGCGTTGCCCCGATCGACAGCGAAGCTAACTATGGCTACACCTTC. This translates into CSVAPIDSEANYGYTF. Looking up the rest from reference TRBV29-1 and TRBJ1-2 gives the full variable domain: SAVISQKPSRDICQRGTSLTIQCQVDSQVTMMFWYRQQPGQSLTLIATANQGSEATYESGFVIDKFPISRPNLTFSTLTVSNMSPEDSSIYLCSVAPIDSEANYGYTFGSGTRLTVV.

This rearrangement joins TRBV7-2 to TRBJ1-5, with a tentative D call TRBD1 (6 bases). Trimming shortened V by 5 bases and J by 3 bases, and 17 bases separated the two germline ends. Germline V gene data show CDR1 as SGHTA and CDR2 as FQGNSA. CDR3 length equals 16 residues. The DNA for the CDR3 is TGTGCCAGCAGCCTGTGGGGGCAAAGGATCAATCAGCCCCAGCATTTT. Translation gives CASSLWGQRINQPQHF.

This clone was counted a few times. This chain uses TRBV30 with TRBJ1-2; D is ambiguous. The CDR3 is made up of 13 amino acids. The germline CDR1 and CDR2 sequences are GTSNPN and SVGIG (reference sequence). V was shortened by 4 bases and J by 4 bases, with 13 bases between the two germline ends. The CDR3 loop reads CAWMMADFYGYTF. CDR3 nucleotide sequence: TGTGCCTGGATGATGGCAGACTTCTATGGCTACACCTTC.

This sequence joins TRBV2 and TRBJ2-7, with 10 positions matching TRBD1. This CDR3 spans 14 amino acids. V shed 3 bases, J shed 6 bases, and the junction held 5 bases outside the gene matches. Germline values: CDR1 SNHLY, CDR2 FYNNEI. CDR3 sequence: CASSEVRTGGEQYF. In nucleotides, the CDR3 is TGTGCCAGCAGTGAGGTTCGGACAGGGGGCGAGCAGTACTTC. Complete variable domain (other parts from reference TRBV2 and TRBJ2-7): EPEVTQTPSHQVTQMGQEVILRCVPISNHLYFYWYRQILGQKVEFLVSFYNNEISEKSEIFDDQFSVERPDGSNFTLKIRSTKLEDSAMYFCASSEVRTGGEQYFGPGTRLTVT.

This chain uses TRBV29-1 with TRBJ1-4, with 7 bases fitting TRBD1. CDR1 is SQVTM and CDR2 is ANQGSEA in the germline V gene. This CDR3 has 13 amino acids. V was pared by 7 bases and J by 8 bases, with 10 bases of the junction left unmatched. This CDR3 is CSASTGTGEKLFF. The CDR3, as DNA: TGCAGCGCCTCGACAGGGACTGGGGAAAAACTGTTTTTT.

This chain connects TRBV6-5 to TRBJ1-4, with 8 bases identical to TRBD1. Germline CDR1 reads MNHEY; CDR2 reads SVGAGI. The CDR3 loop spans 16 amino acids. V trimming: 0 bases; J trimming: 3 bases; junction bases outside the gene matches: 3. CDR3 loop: CASSYSDRVANEKLFF. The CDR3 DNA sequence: TGTGCCAGCAGTTACTCGGACAGGGTGGCTAATGAAAAACTGTTTTTT.

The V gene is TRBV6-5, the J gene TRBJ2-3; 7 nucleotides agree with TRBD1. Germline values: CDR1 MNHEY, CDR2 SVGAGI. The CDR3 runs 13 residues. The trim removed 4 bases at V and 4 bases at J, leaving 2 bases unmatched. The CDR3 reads CASSSDRADTQYF. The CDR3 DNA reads TGTGCCAGCAGTTCAGACAGGGCAGATACGCAGTATTTT.

The CDR3, as DNA: TGTGCCAGCAGCCCGCAGGGTTGGAGCAATCAGCCCCAGCATTTT. This sequence encodes CASSPQGWSNQPQHF. The gene calls are TRBV5-8 and TRBJ1-5; possible D gene TRBD1, 5 bases. The V end lost 4 bases, the J end lost 1 base, and 12 bases lay between the germline ends. CDR1 and CDR2 (germline): SGHTS, YDEGEE. This CDR3 has 15 residues.

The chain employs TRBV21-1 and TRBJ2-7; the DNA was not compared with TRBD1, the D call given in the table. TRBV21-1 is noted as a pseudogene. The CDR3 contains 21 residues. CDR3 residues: CASSTYLFGQDSLLSSYEQYF. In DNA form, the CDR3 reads TGTGCCAGCAGCACTTATCTCTTCGGACAGGACTCTCTCTTAAGCTCCTACGAGCAGTACTTC.

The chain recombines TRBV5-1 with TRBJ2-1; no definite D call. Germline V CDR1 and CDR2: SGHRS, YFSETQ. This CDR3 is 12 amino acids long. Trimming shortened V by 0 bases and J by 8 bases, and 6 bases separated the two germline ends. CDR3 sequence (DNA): TGCGCCAGCAGCTTGGACAGACATGAGCAGTTCTTC. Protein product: CASSLDRHEQFF. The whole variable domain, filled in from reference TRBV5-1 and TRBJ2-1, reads KAGVTQTPRYLIKTRGQQVTLSCSPISGHRSVSWYQQTPGQGLQFLFEYFSETQRNKGNFPGRFSGRQFSNSRSEMNVSTLELGDSALYLCASSLDRHEQFFGPGTRLTVL.

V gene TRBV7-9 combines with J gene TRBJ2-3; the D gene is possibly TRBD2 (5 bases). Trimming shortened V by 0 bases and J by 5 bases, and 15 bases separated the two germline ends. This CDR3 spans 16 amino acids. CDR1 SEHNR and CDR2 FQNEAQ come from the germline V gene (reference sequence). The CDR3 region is CASSLASSAERDTQYF. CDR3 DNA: TGTGCCAGCAGCTTAGCGAGTAGCGCAGAGAGAGATACGCAGTATTTT. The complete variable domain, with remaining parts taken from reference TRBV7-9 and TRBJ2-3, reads DTGVSQNPRHKITKRGQNVTFRCDPISEHNRLYWYRQTLGQGPEFLTYFQNEAQLEKSRLLSDRFSAERPKGSFSTLEIQRTEQGDSAMYLCASSLASSAERDTQYFGPGTRLTVL.

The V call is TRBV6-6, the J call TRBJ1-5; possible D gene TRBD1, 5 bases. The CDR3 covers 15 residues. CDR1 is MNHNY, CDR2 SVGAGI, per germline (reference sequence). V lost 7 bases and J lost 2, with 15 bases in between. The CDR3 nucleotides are TGTGCCAGCACCCCGGGGGGAGATGGCAATCAGCCCCAGCATTTT. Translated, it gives CASTPGGDGNQPQHF.

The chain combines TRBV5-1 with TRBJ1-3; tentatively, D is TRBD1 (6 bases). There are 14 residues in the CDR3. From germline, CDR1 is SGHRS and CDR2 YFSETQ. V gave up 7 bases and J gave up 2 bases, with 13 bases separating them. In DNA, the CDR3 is TGCGCCAGCCGAGGGCAGGGGACTGGAAACACCATATATTTT. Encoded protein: CASRGQGTGNTIYF.

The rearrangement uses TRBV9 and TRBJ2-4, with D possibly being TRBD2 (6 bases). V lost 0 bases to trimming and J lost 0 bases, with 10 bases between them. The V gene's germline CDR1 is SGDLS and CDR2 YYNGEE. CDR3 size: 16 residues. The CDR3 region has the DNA TGTGCCAGCAGCGTAGAATCGGGGGAAGCCAAAAACATTCAGTACTTC. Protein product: CASSVESGEAKNIQYF.

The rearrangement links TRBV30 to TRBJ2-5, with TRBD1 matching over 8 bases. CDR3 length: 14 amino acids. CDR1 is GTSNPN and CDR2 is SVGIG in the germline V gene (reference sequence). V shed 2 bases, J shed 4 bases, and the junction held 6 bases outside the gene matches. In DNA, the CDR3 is TGTGCCTGGAGTCGGACAGGGACTTCAGAGACCCAGTACTTC. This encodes CAWSRTGTSETQYF.

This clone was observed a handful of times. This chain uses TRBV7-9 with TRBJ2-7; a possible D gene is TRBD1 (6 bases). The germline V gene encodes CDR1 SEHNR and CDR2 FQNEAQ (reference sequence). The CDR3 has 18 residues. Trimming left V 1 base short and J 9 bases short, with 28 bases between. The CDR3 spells CASSLVKPGTPPSLGQYF. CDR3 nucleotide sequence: TGTGCCAGCAGCTTAGTTAAACCCGGGACACCACCCTCCCTAGGGCAGTACTTC. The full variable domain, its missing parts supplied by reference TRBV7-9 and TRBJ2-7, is DTGVSQNPRHKITKRGQNVTFRCDPISEHNRLYWYRQTLGQGPEFLTYFQNEAQLEKSRLLSDRFSAERPKGSFSTLEIQRTEQGDSAMYLCASSLVKPGTPPSLGQYFGPGTRLTVT.

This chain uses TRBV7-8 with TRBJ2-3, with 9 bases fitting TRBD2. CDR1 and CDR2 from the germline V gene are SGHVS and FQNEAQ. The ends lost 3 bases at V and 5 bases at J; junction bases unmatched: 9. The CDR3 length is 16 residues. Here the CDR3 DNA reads TGTGCCAGCAGCTTGGACTTGGCGGGAGGGGGAGATACGCAGTATTTT. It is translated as CASSLDLAGGGDTQYF.

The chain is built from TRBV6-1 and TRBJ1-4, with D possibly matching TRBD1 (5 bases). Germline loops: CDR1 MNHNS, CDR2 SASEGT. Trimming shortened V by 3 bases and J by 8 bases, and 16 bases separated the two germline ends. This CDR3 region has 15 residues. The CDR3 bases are TGTGCCAGCAGTGAGGTGGGGCAGTGGGGAGAAAAACTGTTTTTT. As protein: CASSEVGQWGEKLFF.

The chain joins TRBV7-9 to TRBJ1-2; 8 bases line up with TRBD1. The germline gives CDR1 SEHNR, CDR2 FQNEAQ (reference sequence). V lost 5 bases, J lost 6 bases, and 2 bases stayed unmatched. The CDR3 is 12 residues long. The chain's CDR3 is CASSPTGDGYTF. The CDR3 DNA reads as TGTGCCAGCAGCCCGACAGGGGATGGCTACACCTTC.

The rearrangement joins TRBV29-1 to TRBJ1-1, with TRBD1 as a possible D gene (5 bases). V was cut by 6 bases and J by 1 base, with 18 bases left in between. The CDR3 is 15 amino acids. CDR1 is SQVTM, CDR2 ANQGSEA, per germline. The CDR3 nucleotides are TGCAGCGTACAATACCGGGGGAGGGAGAACACTGAAGCTTTCTTT. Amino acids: CSVQYRGRENTEAFF.